A selection of T cell receptor beta chains follows, all from one sample in a study of breast tumors, draining lymph nodes, adjacent tissues. MiXCR was run by TCRdb on the multiplex PCR reads, yielding one entry per CDR3 protein. The sample includes some 53,000 distinct CDR3 sequences, approximately 45% of them seen just once. The source material was breast tumor tissue. These receptors all stem from a female donor with breast cancer. Some clones in this sample may be carry-over from other donors' samples. CDR3s leave out the opening cysteine and the closing phenylalanine or tryptophan.

TRBJ2-7 | TRBV24-1 | ATSDSGSSYEQY
TRBJ2-3 | TRBV5-1 | AGSFGPDTHY
TRBJ2-2 | TRBV25-1 | ASSGQQGATGELF
TRBJ2-5 | TRBV7-3 | ASSLDFEERQY
TRBJ2-5 | TRBV7-2 | ASNPGLGVETQY
TRBJ1-1 | TRBV7-9 | ASSLTEYTEAF
TRBJ2-2 | TRBV12-3/TRBV12-4 | ASSFSSSGELF
TRBJ2-7 | TRBV28 | ASSGKLYEQY
TRBJ1-2 | TRBV6-2/TRBV6-3 | ASRPGTGQGYT
TRBJ2-1 | TRBV5-4 | ASSPQGLAGVSDNEQF
TRBJ2-3 | TRBV27 | ASRGLSTDTQY
TRBJ1-6 | TRBV2 | ASSEGSWSPLH
TRBJ1-2 | TRBV6-2/TRBV6-3 | ASSYESYGYT
TRBJ2-7 | TRBV11-1 | ASSTQAAEQY
TRBJ2-2 | TRBV2 | ASSKEAGAAGELF
TRBJ2-7 | TRBV19 | ASSWDSWRSYEQY
TRBJ1-4 | TRBV6-5 | ASSPGRGGEKLF
TRBJ2-1 | TRBV7-8 | ASSYTGTGGDEQF
TRBJ2-7 | TRBV6-1 | ASNGLAGGPGEQY
TRBJ2-5 | TRBV15 | ATSRGGAETQY